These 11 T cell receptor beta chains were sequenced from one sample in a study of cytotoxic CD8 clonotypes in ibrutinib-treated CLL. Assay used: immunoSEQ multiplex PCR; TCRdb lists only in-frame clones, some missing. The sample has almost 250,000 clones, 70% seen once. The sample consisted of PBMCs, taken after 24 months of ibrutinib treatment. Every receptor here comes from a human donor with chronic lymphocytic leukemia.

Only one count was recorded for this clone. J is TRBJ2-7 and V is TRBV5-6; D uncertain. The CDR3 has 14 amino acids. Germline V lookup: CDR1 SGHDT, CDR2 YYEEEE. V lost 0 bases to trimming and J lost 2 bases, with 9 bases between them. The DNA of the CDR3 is TGTGCCAGCAGCTTGGGTGGCAGCACCTACGAGCAGTACTTC. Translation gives CASSLGGSTYEQYF.

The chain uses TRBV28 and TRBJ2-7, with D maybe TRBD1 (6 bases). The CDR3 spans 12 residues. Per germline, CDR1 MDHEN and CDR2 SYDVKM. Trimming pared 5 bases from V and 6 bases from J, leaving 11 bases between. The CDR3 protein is CASSVTGVEQYF. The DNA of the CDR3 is TGTGCCAGCAGTGTGACAGGAGTCGAGCAGTACTTC.

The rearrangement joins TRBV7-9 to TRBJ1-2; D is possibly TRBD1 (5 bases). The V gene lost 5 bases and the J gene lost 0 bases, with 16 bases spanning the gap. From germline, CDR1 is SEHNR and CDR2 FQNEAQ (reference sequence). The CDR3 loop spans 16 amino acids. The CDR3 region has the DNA TGTGCCAGCAGCCCAATGACAGACCTGTCTAACTATGGCTACACCTTC. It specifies CASSPMTDLSNYGYTF.

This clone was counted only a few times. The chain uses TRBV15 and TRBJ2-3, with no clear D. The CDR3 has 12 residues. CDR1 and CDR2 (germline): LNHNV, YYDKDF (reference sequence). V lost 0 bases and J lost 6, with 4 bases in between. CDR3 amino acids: CATSREVDTQYF. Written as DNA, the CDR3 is TGTGCCACCAGCAGAGAGGTCGATACGCAGTATTTT.

CDR3 amino acids: CASSPRWLAGGRVHEQYF. In nucleotides, the CDR3 is TGTGCCAGCAGTCCCCGTTGGCTAGCGGGAGGGCGTGTCCACGAGCAGTACTTC. This chain connects TRBV27 to TRBJ2-7; 12 positions match TRBD2. From germline, CDR1 is MNHEY and CDR2 SMNVEV (reference sequence). Losses at the gene ends were 5 bases for V and 5 bases for J; bases not matched to a gene: 16. The CDR3 spans 18 residues.

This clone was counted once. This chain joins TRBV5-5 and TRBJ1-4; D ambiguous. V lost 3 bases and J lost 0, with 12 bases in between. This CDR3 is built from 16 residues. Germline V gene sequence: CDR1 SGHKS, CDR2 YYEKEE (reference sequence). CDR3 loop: CASSYARPSTNEKLFF. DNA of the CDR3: TGTGCCAGCAGCTATGCAAGACCGTCAACTAATGAAAAACTGTTTTTT.

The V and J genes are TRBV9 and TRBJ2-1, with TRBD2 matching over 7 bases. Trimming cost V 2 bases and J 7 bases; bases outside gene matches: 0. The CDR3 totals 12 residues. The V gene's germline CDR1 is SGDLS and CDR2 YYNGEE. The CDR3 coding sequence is TGTGCCAGCAGCGTTAGCGGGAATGAGCAGTTCTTC. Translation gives CASSVSGNEQFF.

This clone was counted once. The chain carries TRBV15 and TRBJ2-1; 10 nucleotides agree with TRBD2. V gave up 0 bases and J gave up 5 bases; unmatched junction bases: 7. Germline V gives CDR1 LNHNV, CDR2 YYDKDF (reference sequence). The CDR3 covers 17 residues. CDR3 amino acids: CATSRDTDSGRDNEQFF. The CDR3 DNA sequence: TGTGCCACCAGCAGAGATACGGACAGCGGGAGGGACAATGAGCAGTTCTTC.

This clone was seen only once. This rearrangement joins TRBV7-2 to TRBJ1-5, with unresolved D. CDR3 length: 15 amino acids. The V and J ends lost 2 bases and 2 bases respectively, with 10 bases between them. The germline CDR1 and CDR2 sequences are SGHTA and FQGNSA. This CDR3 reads CASSLRVVGNQPQHF. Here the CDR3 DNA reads TGTGCCAGCAGCTTACGGGTTGTCGGCAATCAGCCCCAGCATTTT.

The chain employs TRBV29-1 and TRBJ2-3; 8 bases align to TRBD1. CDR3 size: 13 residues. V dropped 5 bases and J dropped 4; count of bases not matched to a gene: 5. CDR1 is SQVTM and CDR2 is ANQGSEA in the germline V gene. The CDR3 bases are TGCAGCGTTCCTAGACAGGGGTCAGATACGCAGTATTTT. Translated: CSVPRQGSDTQYF.

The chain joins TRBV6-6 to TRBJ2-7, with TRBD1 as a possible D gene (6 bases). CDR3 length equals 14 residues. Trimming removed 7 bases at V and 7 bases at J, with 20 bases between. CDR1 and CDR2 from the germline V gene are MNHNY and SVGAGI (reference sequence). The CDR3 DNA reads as TGTGCCAGCACCCTCGCAGGGGCCCGCCTTGAGCAGTACTTC. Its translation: CASTLAGARLEQYF.